The next 5 T cell receptor beta chains were all read from a single sample in a study of CD8 T cells in ankylosing spondylitis. TCRdb passed the 5' RACE reads through MiXCR, listing each CDR3 protein once. This sample has under 250,000 distinct CDR3 sequences, with around a quarter found just once. Sequencing was carried out using blood, either unsorted or a sorted T cell fraction (not recorded which). The receptors originated from a male donor with ankylosing spondylitis or in good health (not recorded which).

The chain links TRBV5-5 to TRBJ2-1; D may correspond to TRBD1 or TRBD2 (5 bases each). The germline V and J ends were trimmed by 1 base and 3 bases, with 11 bases remaining between them. Germline V CDR1 and CDR2: SGHKS, YYEKEE (reference sequence). The CDR3 consists of 15 residues. The CDR3: CASSLSGTDYNEQFF. In DNA form, the CDR3 reads TGTGCCAGCAGCTTGTCAGGGACGGACTACAATGAGCAGTTCTTC.

V gene TRBV18 combines with J gene TRBJ1-1; D is possibly TRBD1 (6 bases). In germline, CDR1 is KGHSH, CDR2 LQKENI. The length of the CDR3 is 15 residues. V was clipped by 5 bases and J by 0 bases, with 13 bases between them. Here the CDR3 DNA reads TGTGCCAGCTCATCAAACAGGGAAATGAACACTGAAGCTTTCTTT. It encodes CASSSNREMNTEAFF.

This clonotype was counted between two and nine times. V and J are TRBV6-5 and TRBJ1-1, with D tentatively TRBD1 (6 bases). Germline V gene lookup returns CDR1 MNHEY and CDR2 SVGAGI. V was cut by 0 bases and J by 3 bases, with 14 bases left in between. The CDR3 sequence is 16 residues long. DNA of the CDR3: TGTGCCAGCAGTTACTCGAACGGGGGGCTAGACACTGAAGCTTTCTTT. This gives the protein CASSYSNGGLDTEAFF.

The gene calls are TRBV20-1 and TRBJ2-6; unclear D gene. V was pared by 2 bases and J by 1 base, with 6 bases between. Germline CDR1 reads DFQATT; CDR2 reads SNEGSKA (reference sequence). The CDR3 spans 14 residues. CDR3 residues: CSARQESGANVLTF. In nucleotides, the CDR3 is TGCAGTGCTAGACAAGAGTCTGGGGCCAACGTCCTGACTTTC.

This chain connects TRBV5-1 to TRBJ2-1, with TRBD2 matching 8 bases. CDR1 and CDR2 (germline): SGHRS, YFSETQ. Germline trimming cut 4 bases from V and 5 bases from J; bases unmatched to any gene: 8. The CDR3 has 15 residues. CDR3 in DNA: TGCGCCAGCAGCCTGATACTTAGCGGGAACAATGAGCAGTTCTTC. Translation: CASSLILSGNNEQFF.